The 31 T cell receptor delta chains below come from one sample, sequenced in a study of delta chains in infants with herpesvirus infections. Gamma-chain- and delta-chain-specific primers converted PBMC RNA into TCR cDNA. TCRdb reapplied CATT to the RT-PCR reads. There are about 630 delta-chain clones in the sample; 2.5% to 3% occur only once, and less than 30% lies in the top ten. Here the sequenced sample was peripheral blood, taken at time point 3 of longitudinal follow-up. The receptors were gathered from a human donor who was a Ugandan infant, either HIV-exposed or HIV-unexposed (not recorded which).

This sequence joins TRDV3 and TRDJ1, with 7 nucleotides matching TRDD3. In germline, CDR1 is TVYSNPD, CDR2 GDNSRS (reference sequence). V lost 3 bases and J lost 7; bases outside the gene matches: 8. The CDR3 contains 12 residues. The CDR3 reads CALFGGALKLIF. The CDR3 DNA reads TGTGCCTTATTTGGGGGAGCCCTTAAACTCATCTTT.

This clone is labeled large. V gene TRDV1 combines with J gene TRDJ1; D is undetermined. The CDR3 is 11 amino acids. Germline CDR1 and CDR2: TSWWSYY and QGS. Trimming left V 4 bases short and J 8 bases short, with 8 bases between. CDR3 loop: CALGVPPKLIF. In DNA, the CDR3 is TGTGCTCTTGGGGTCCCCCCAAAACTCATCTTT.

This clone is judged medium-sized. This chain uses TRDV1 with TRDJ1, with 11 bases identical to TRDD3. Germline loops: CDR1 TSWWSYY, CDR2 QGS. After removal of 4 bases from V and 12 bases from J, the junction contained 31 bases not matched to a gene. The CDR3 sequence is 21 residues long. CDR3 sequence: CALGAFFLPTGGYLSFGEVIF. The CDR3 nucleotides read TGTGCTCTTGGGGCGTTCTTCCTACCTACTGGGGGATATTTGAGTTTTGGCGAGGTCATCTTT.

This clone has more than one count but fewer than ten. The amino acid sequence in TCRdb belongs to a much larger clone and departs from this DNA's translation at residue 3, likely a sequencing read error; the sequence shown is translated from the DNA. The chain links TRAV29/DV5 to TRDJ1; D is perhaps TRDD3 (6 bases). Germline V gene data show CDR1 as NSMFDY and CDR2 as ISSIKDK. The CDR3 is 20 amino acids. The CDR3 sequence is CATSVRGGDGGGVYTDKLIF. Here the CDR3 DNA reads TGTGCAACAAGCGTTCGAGGGGGTGATGGTGGGGGGGTGTACACCGATAAACTCATCTTT.

This clone was found a few times. The protein TCRdb gives is from a much larger clone and does not agree with this DNA's translation at residue 19, likely a read error; the protein shown here comes from the DNA. The gene calls are TRDV1 and TRDJ1; 13 nucleotides agree with TRDD3. The CDR3 extends over 24 amino acids. V gave up 4 bases and J gave up 5 bases; unmatched junction bases: 31. Germline V CDR1 and CDR2: TSWWSYY, QGS. CDR3 in amino acids: CALGGLDFPLRVLTGGYAHDKLIF. CDR3 sequence (DNA): TGTGCTCTTGGGGGACTGGACTTTCCTCTTCGGGTATTGACTGGGGGATACGCCCATGATAAACTCATCTTT.

Notes on this clone: The junction and the germline gene differ at one end; a read error may be behind it. The chain recombines TRDV1 with TRDJ1; unclear D gene. The CDR3 consists of 19 residues. From germline, CDR1 is TSWWSYY and CDR2 QGS. The CDR3 sequence is CALGESGERACQYTDKLIF. CDR3 nucleotides: TGTGCTCTTGGGGAATCCGGAGAGAGGGCATGCCAGTACACCGACAAACTCATCTTT.

This clone is termed large. V and J are TRDV2 and TRDJ3; D gene unclear. Trimming removed 3 bases at V and 0 bases at J, with 5 bases between. Per the germline V gene, CDR1 is GEAIGNYY and CDR2 is EKD. The CDR3 loop spans 15 amino acids. The CDR3 DNA reads TGTGCCTGTGACCACATCTCCTGGGACACCCGACAGATGTTTTTC. This encodes CACDHISWDTRQMFF.

In regard to this clone: This is likely an artifact of a read error, given a far larger clone one base away. Other DNA sequences of this sample code for an identical CDR3. The chain has TRDV2 and TRDJ1; D may be TRDD1 or TRDD3 (5 bases each). Since TCRdb gives no J gene, matching the DNA to germline was used here to assign it. Germline values: CDR1 GEAIGNYY, CDR2 EKD. The CDR3 is 18 residues long. Trimming removed 0 bases at V and 5 bases at J, with 24 bases between. The CDR3 DNA reads TGTGCCTGTGACACCGTTACGGAAATCCGGGGGGGCACTGATAAACTCATCTTT. Protein sequence: CACDTVTEIRGGTDKLIF.

By share, this clone ranks as medium-sized. The chain employs TRDV1 and TRDJ1, with TRDD3 matching 11 bases. The junction had 34 bases not matched to a gene; V was cut back by 2 bases and J by 8 bases. The CDR3 totals 24 residues. Germline assignment: CDR1 TSWWSYY and CDR2 QGS. CDR3 sequence: CALGEESRLPTQLGDIDLKKKLIF. For the CDR3, the DNA is TGTGCTCTTGGGGAAGAATCCCGCCTTCCTACTCAACTGGGGGATATAGATTTGAAAAAGAAACTCATCTTT.

The V gene was left uncalled, and the J gene is TRDJ2. This CDR3 region has 10 residues. CDR3 residues: CSALTAQLFF. In DNA form, the CDR3 reads TGTAGTGCTTTGACAGCACAACTCTTCTTT.

This clone was detected a few times. The chain is built from TRDV1 and TRDJ1, with D possibly TRDD3 on 6 matching bases. The CDR3 has 23 residues. In germline, CDR1 is TSWWSYY, CDR2 QGS. The V and J ends lost 2 bases and 0 bases respectively, with 34 bases between them. The CDR3 nucleotides are TGTGCTCTTGGGGAAGGCCCTGCCATGGGGATTCCCCTCCTCTCCTGGGACACCGATAAACTCATCTTT. As protein: CALGEGPAMGIPLLSWDTDKLIF.

This clone is termed large. At the DNA level, this CDR3 is encoded by other sequences in the same sample as well. V gene TRDV1 combines with J gene TRDJ1, with TRDD3 matching over 13 bases. V lost 0 bases to trimming and J lost 0 bases; unmatched junction nucleotides: 31. The CDR3 has 27 residues. From germline, CDR1 is TSWWSYY and CDR2 QGS. The DNA for the CDR3 is TGTGCTCTTGGGGAACTGATTAACGCCCCCGGAGTACTGGGGGATACGAAGGACCCAATTGACACCGATAAACTCATCTTT. It is translated as CALGELINAPGVLGDTKDPIDTDKLIF.

The chain employs TRDV2 and TRDJ1, with D possibly matching TRDD3 (5 bases). Assignment of the J gene here rests on matching the DNA to germline, because TCRdb gives none. Germline V gene lookup returns CDR1 GEAIGNYY and CDR2 EKD. The V end was cut by 3 bases, the J end by 3 bases, with 28 bases between. The CDR3 is 19 residues long. CDR3 nucleotide sequence: TGTGCCTGTGACCCGGTCTCTGCAGGGATGAGAGGGAGCGCCGATAAACTCATCTTT. This translates into CACDPVSAGMRGSADKLIF.

This clone appeared a few times. The protein given by TCRdb reflects a much larger clone and differs at residue 16 from this DNA's translation, likely from a read error; the protein shown is the DNA's translation. The V and J genes are TRDV1 and TRDJ1; 10 bases are shared with TRDD3. CDR3 size: 24 residues. V was clipped by 4 bases and J by 0 bases; unmatched bases: 29. The germline CDR1 and CDR2 sequences are TSWWSYY and QGS. The CDR3: CALGGCRTYGPLWGIHWDTDKLIF. Here the CDR3 DNA reads TGTGCTCTTGGGGGCTGTAGAACCTACGGTCCCCTTTGGGGGATACACTGGGACACCGATAAACTCATCTTT.

This clone is large by share. CDR3 coding DNA: TGTGCTCTTGGGGAAAAACCTAGCCCGTGGGGGATTATACGGGAGTACACCGATAAACTCATCTTT. Encoded protein: CALGEKPSPWGIIREYTDKLIF. The rearrangement uses TRDV1 and TRDJ1; 8 bases match TRDD3. Unmatched junction bases numbered 23, after V lost 2 bases and J lost 0 bases. Germline CDR1 is TSWWSYY and CDR2 is QGS. The CDR3 loop spans 22 amino acids.

The genes are TRDV1 and TRDJ1; 11 bases are shared with TRDD3. CDR1 is TSWWSYY, CDR2 QGS, per germline. After removal of 1 base from V and 10 bases from J, the junction contained 26 bases not matched to a gene. The length of the CDR3 is 21 residues. The chain's CDR3 is CALGEPPSCRPVSGGYSGLIF. CDR3 in DNA: TGTGCTCTTGGGGAACCCCCTTCCTGCCGCCCAGTCTCTGGGGGATACAGTGGACTCATCTTT.

Note on this clone: This sequence is one base from a far larger clone and is likely a read error. This CDR3 is also generated by other DNA sequences in the sample. The rearrangement links TRDV1 to TRDJ1; 11 nucleotides agree with TRDD3. Germline loops: CDR1 TSWWSYY, CDR2 QGS. This CDR3 spans 24 amino acids. The junction had 28 bases not matched to a gene; V was cut back by 4 bases and J by 0 bases. As DNA, the CDR3 is TGTGCTCTTGGGGGCTGTAGAACTTACGGTCCCCTTTGGGGGATACGCTGGGACACCGATAAACTCATCTTT. This codes for CALGGCRTYGPLWGIRWDTDKLIF.

The sample holds a few counts of this clone. The amino acid sequence in TCRdb belongs to a much larger clone and departs from this DNA's translation at residue 13, likely a sequencing read error; the sequence shown is translated from the DNA. The V and J genes are TRDV1 and TRDJ4, with TRDD3 matching over 11 bases. V trimming: 3 bases; J trimming: 0 bases; junction bases outside the gene matches: 15. The CDR3 spans 19 residues. In germline, CDR1 is TSWWSYY, CDR2 QGS. As DNA, the CDR3 is TGTGCTCTTGGGGAGCGACTTCCAGACTGGGGGATAAGGGCCAGACCCCTGATCTTT. Translating gives CALGERLPDWGIRARPLIF.

Remarks on this clone: A single base separates this from a much larger clone, so it may be a read error. This CDR3 is also generated by other DNA sequences in the sample. The chain combines TRDV1 with TRDJ1; D possibly corresponds to TRDD3 (5 bases). The germline CDR1 and CDR2 sequences are TSWWSYY and QGS. CDR3 length: 19 amino acids. Trimming cost V 3 bases and J 6 bases, with 29 bases left between them. CDR3 in DNA: TGTGCTCTTGGGGAGATCATCGTAGGGACGGATGGGGCCCGACATAAACTCATCTTT. This gives the protein CALGEIIVGTDGARHKLIF.

In this sample, this clone turned up a few times. With only one base between it and a far larger clone, this is likely a read error. Other DNA sequences in this specimen translate into the identical CDR3. DNA for the CDR3: TGTGCTCTTGGGGAACTCATTAGGAGAGGGCCCTTCATTGGTACTGGGGGATCGGATAGACTCATCTTT. Protein sequence: CALGELIRRGPFIGTGGSDRLIF. V and J are TRDV1 and TRDJ1; TRDD3 matches 10 bases. The CDR3 is 23 amino acids. CDR1 and CDR2 (germline): TSWWSYY, QGS.

This clone is large by share. The CDR3 sequence: CALGDQFGGPLRPDKLIF. Written as DNA, the CDR3 is TGTGCTCTTGGGGATCAGTTTGGGGGCCCATTACGACCCGATAAACTCATCTTT. This chain joins TRDV1 and TRDJ1; D possibly corresponds to TRDD3 (6 bases). There are 18 residues in the CDR3. Germline-derived CDR1 and CDR2 are TSWWSYY and QGS. V was pared by 3 bases and J by 3 bases, with 23 bases between.

Note on this clone: TCRdb assigns this DNA the protein of a much larger clone, which departs from its translation at residue 10; this likely reflects a read error, and the protein shown comes from translating the DNA. This chain uses TRDV1 with TRDJ1, with 9 bases that match TRDD3. The CDR3 has 20 amino acids. From germline, CDR1 is TSWWSYY and CDR2 QGS. J was trimmed by 2 bases and V by 2 bases; bases with no gene match: 18. CDR3 loop: CALGEAFPTTWGIWTDKLIF. The DNA of the CDR3 is TGTGCTCTTGGGGAAGCTTTTCCTACCACTTGGGGGATATGGACCGATAAACTCATCTTT.

To note about this clone: TCRdb lists the protein of a much larger clone for this DNA, which differs at residue 3, so this is likely a read error; the protein given here is translated from the DNA itself. J is TRDJ1 and V is TRDV1, with 8 bases identical to TRDD3. The CDR3 extends over 21 amino acids. Per germline, CDR1 TSWWSYY and CDR2 QGS. CDR3: CAIGEVSRWAYGIRGGDKLIF. CDR3 bases: TGTGCTATTGGGGAAGTAAGTAGATGGGCCTACGGGATACGCGGAGGCGATAAACTCATCTTT.

Concerning this clone itself: This probably arose from a read error, given a far larger clone one base away. This CDR3 is also generated by other DNA sequences in the sample. This sequence joins TRAV36/DV7 and TRDJ1; 9 bases match TRDD3. The J gene, left out of TCRdb, was set here by checking the DNA against germline. J gave up 8 bases and V 5 bases, and 52 bases lay outside the gene matches. This CDR3 is built from 27 residues. Germline-derived CDR1 and CDR2 are VTNFRS and LTSSGIE (reference sequence). CDR3 loop: CAVSLEPLQRLSFSPNWGRGLGGKLIF. The CDR3 DNA reads as TGTGCTGTTTCACTGGAACCCCTACAACGTTTGTCCTTCAGCCCTAACTGGGGGAGAGGCTTAGGAGGAAAACTCATCTTT.

In this sample, this clone is medium-sized. The V gene is TRDV2, the J gene TRDJ1; 7 nucleotides line up with TRDD3. The germline CDR1 and CDR2 sequences are GEAIGNYY and EKD. The V and J ends lost 3 bases and 0 bases, in that order; junction bases with no gene match: 27. The CDR3 totals 22 residues. The CDR3 nucleotides are TGTGCCTGTGACCCCTTGGGTGTCACGGGAAGGGGGATGAGGAAGTACACCGATAAACTCATCTTT. Its protein product is CACDPLGVTGRGMRKYTDKLIF.

This clone counts as medium-sized. The chain employs TRDV1 and TRDJ2, with 9 bases lining up with TRDD3. Per the germline V gene, CDR1 is TSWWSYY and CDR2 is QGS. The CDR3 consists of 24 residues. J was trimmed by 6 bases and V by 4 bases; bases with no gene match: 33. CDR3 DNA sequence: TGTGCTCTTGGGGGAAGGGTCTTCGTGCTGTTACTGGGGGAGCCGCGGGGGACGGCAGCACAACTCTTCTTT. Protein sequence: CALGGRVFVLLLGEPRGTAAQLFF.

This clone has just a few counts. The protein that TCRdb holds for this DNA derives from a much larger clone and differs from the translated DNA at residue 18, which likely indicates a read error; the protein shown here is translated from the DNA. This chain uses TRDV1 with TRDJ1, with TRDD3 identical over 9 bases. The CDR3 has 20 amino acids. Germline V gene sequence: CDR1 TSWWSYY, CDR2 QGS. The CDR3 spells CALGEAFPTSWGIWTDKPIF. The CDR3 coding sequence is TGTGCTCTTGGGGAAGCTTTTCCTACCTCTTGGGGGATATGGACCGATAAACCCATCTTT.

This clone is judged large. The chain couples TRDV1 to TRDJ1; maybe TRDD2 (6 bases). Germline V gene sequence: CDR1 TSWWSYY, CDR2 QGS. V was trimmed by 2 bases and J by 1 base, leaving 38 bases between them. CDR3 length: 24 residues. CDR3 DNA: TGTGCTCTTGGGGAATTATCAGGGAATAACAACCTTCCCTCGGACAGACAAACCACCGATAAACTCATCTTT. Amino acid sequence: CALGELSGNNNLPSDRQTTDKLIF.

A word on this clone: A clone one base away is much larger, so this may be a read error. The sample has other DNA sequences that encode this CDR3 too. The chain employs TRDV1 and TRDJ1; D possibly corresponds to TRDD3 (5 bases). The CDR3 length is 14 residues. Germline CDR1 and CDR2: TSWWSYY and QGS. The CDR3 sequence is CALGELVPPHKLIF. CDR3 sequence (DNA): TGTGCTCTCGGGGAACTAGTCCCTCCCCATAAACTCATCTTT.

This clone is categorized as large. This sequence joins TRAV14/DV4 and TRDJ1, with 7 nucleotides matching TRDD3. Germline trimming cut 0 bases from V and 0 bases from J; bases unmatched to any gene: 16. The CDR3 contains 20 residues. Looked up from germline, CDR1 is TSDPSYG and CDR2 is QGSYDQQN (reference sequence). CDR3 region: CAMREGRCNGSGGYTDKLIF. CDR3 in DNA: TGTGCAATGAGAGAGGGCAGGTGTAACGGCTCGGGGGGATACACCGATAAACTCATCTTT.

Here the CDR3 reads CACDTVGLGAASSWDTRQMFF. DNA of the CDR3: TGTGCCTGTGACACCGTAGGGCTGGGGGCCGCCAGCTCCTGGGACACCCGACAGATGTTTTTC. This chain connects TRDV2 to TRDJ3; TRDD3 matches at 7 bases. V gave up 0 bases and J gave up 0 bases; unmatched junction bases: 13. The germline gives CDR1 GEAIGNYY, CDR2 EKD. This CDR3 is 21 amino acids long.